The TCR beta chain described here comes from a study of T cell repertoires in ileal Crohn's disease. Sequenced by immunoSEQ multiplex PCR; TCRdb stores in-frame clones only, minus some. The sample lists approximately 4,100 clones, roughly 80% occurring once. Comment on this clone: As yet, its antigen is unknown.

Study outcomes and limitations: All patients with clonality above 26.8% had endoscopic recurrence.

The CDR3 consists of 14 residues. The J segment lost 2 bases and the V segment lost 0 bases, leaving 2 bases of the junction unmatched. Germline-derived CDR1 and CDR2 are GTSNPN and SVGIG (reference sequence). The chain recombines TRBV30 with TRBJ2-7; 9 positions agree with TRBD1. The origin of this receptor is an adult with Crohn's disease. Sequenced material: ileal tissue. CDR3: CAWSVGTGPYEQYF. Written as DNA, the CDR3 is TGTGCCTGGAGTGTGGGGACAGGGCCCTACGAGCAGTACTTC.